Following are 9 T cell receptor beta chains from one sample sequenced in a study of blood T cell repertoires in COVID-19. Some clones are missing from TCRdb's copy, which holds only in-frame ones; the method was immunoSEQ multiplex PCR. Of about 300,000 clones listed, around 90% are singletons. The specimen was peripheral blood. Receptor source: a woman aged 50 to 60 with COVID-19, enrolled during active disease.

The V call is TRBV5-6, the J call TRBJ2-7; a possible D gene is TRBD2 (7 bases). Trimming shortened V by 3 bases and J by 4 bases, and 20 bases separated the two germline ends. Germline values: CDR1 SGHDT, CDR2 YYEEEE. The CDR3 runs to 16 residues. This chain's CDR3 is CASSSPRGRRGYEQYF. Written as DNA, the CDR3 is TGTGCCAGCAGCTCCCCGCGGGGGAGGAGGGGGTACGAGCAGTACTTC. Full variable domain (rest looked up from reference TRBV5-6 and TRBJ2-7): DAGVTQSPTHLIKTRGQQVTLRCSPKSGHDTVSWYQQALGQGPQFIFQYYEEEERQRGNFPDRFSGHQFPNYSSELNVNALLLGDSALYLCASSSPRGRRGYEQYFGPGTRLTVT.

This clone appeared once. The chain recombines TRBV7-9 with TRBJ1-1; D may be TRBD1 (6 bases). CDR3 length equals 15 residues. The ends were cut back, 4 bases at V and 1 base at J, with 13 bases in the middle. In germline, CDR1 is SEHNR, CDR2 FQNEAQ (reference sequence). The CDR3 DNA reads TGTGCCAGCAGCTCGTCCGGGGGGCCGAACACTGAAGCTTTCTTT. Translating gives CASSSSGGPNTEAFF.

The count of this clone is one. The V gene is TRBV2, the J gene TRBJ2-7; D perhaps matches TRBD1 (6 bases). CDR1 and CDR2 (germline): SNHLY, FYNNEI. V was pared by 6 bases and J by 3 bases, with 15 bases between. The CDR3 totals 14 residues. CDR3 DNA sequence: TGTGCCAGCAGGGGGGCAGCTCCTAACTACGAGCAGTACTTC. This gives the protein CASRGAAPNYEQYF.

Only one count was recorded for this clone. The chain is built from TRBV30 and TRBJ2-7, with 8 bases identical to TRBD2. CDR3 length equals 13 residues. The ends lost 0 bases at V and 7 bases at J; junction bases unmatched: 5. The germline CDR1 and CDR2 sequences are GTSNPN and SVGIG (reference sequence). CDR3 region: CAWSVALAGEQYF. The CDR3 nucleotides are TGTGCCTGGAGTGTAGCTTTAGCGGGGGAGCAGTACTTC.

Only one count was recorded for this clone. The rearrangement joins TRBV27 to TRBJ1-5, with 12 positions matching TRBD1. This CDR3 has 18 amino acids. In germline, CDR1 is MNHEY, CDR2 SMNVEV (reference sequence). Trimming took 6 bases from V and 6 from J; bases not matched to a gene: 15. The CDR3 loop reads CASSREGQGARWGQPQHF. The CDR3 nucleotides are TGTGCCAGCAGCAGGGAGGGACAGGGGGCCCGCTGGGGTCAGCCCCAGCATTTT.

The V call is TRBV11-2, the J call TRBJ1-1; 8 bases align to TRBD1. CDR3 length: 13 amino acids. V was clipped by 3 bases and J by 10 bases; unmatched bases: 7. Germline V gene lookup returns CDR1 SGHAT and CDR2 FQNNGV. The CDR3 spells CASSFSGGTGAFF. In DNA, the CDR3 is TGTGCCAGCAGCTTTTCCGGAGGGACAGGAGCTTTCTTT.

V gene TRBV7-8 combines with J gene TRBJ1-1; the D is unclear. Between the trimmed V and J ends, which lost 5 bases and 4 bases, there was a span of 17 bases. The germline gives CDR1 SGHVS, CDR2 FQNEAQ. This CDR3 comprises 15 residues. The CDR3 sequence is CASSPPGPWSTEAFF. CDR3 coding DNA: TGTGCCAGCAGCCCCCCGGGTCCCTGGAGCACTGAAGCTTTCTTT.

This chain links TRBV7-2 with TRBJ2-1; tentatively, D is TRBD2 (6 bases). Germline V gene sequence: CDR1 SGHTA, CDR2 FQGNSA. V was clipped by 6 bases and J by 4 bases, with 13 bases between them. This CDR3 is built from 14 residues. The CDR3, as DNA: TGTGCCAGCAGTCCGGGACTGGTGTACAATGAGCAGTTCTTC. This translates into CASSPGLVYNEQFF.

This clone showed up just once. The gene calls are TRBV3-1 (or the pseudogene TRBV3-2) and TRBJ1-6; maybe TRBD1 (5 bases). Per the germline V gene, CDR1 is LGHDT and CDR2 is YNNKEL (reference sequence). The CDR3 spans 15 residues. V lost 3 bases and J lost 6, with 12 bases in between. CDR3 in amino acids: CASSHIDSRNSPLHF. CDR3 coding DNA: TGTGCCAGCAGCCATATTGACAGTCGTAATTCACCCCTCCACTTT.